Presented here are 29 T cell receptor beta chains from one specimen sequenced in a study of T cells after yellow fever vaccination. One entry per CDR3 protein results from TCRdb running MiXCR on the 5' RACE reads. The profile covers some 110,000 distinct CDR3 sequences, with 7.4% appearing a single time and roughly 2.6% taken by the ten largest. Specimen: CD4+ T cells sorted from PBMCs, collected roughly 10 days after the first yellow fever vaccination. The receptor set was obtained from a man aged 18 to 30 who received the YFV17D yellow fever vaccine.

This clonotype was observed at least ten times. The chain carries TRBV7-9 and TRBJ2-1, with D possibly matching TRBD2 (6 bases). Germline lookup yields CDR1 SEHNR and CDR2 FQNEAQ (reference sequence). V dropped 1 base and J dropped 10 bases, with 14 bases sitting between them. CDR3 length: 14 residues. This CDR3 reads CASSLVGGEREQFF. The CDR3 DNA sequence: TGTGCCAGCAGCTTAGTAGGCGGGGAACGAGAGCAGTTCTTC.

This chain joins TRBV5-1 and TRBJ1-2; D call uncertain. Germline V gives CDR1 SGHRS, CDR2 YFSETQ. Trimming removed 4 bases from V and 8 bases from J, with 18 bases in between. The CDR3 totals 14 residues. CDR3 residues: CASSEGRSAYGYTF. The CDR3 DNA reads TGCGCCAGCAGCGAAGGACGTAGTGCATACGGCTACACCTTC.

This clonotype was observed at least ten times. The chain carries TRBV5-1 and TRBJ2-5, with D perhaps being TRBD1 or TRBD2 (5 bases each). Germline-derived CDR1 and CDR2 are SGHRS and YFSETQ. Between the trimmed V and J ends, which lost 1 base and 3 bases, there was a span of 13 bases. CDR3 length: 15 amino acids. The CDR3 is CASSLQGTEEETQYF. DNA of the CDR3: TGCGCCAGCAGCTTGCAAGGGACGGAGGAAGAGACCCAGTACTTC.

This clonotype was counted many times. The chain joins TRBV20-1 to TRBJ2-7, with D hard to call. There are 12 residues in the CDR3. Germline CDR1 is DFQATT and CDR2 is SNEGSKA (reference sequence). V was shortened by 2 bases and J by 3 bases, with 8 bases between the two germline ends. The CDR3 DNA sequence: TGCAGTGCTAGACGGTCTAGCTACGAGCAGTACTTC. It codes for CSARRSSYEQYF.

In the case of this clonotype: A much bigger clone sits one base away, suggesting this may be a read error. The chain is built from TRBV20-1 and TRBJ2-5; TRBD2 agrees at 9 bases. In germline, CDR1 is DFQATT, CDR2 SNEGSKA (reference sequence). CDR3 length equals 15 residues. Trimming at V came to 1 base and at J to 7 bases, leaving 10 bases not matched to a gene. The CDR3: CSARVPGLAEGTQYF. The CDR3 region has the DNA TGCAGTGCTAGAGTCCCGGGACTAGCAGAAGGGACCCAGTACTTC.

This clonotype came up many times. The chain uses TRBV28 and TRBJ1-5; 7 nucleotides agree with TRBD1. The CDR3 consists of 16 residues. Looked up from germline, CDR1 is MDHEN and CDR2 is SYDVKM. Trimming took 7 bases from V and 0 from J; bases not matched to a gene: 9. The CDR3 sequence: CASTPGTAYSNQPQHF. CDR3 bases: TGTGCCAGCACTCCCGGGACAGCCTATAGCAATCAGCCCCAGCATTTT.

For this clonotype: A read error is possible here, since a much larger clone lies one base away. The chain recombines TRBV18 with TRBJ2-1; D possibly uses TRBD1 or TRBD2 (5 bases each). V dropped 3 bases and J dropped 9 bases, with 18 bases sitting between them. This CDR3 is 15 amino acids long. Germline V CDR1 and CDR2: KGHSH, LQKENI. DNA of the CDR3: TGTGCCAGCTCACCTGGGGGAGCTCCCCACGGTGAGCAGTTCTTC. Protein product: CASSPGGAPHGEQFF.

This clonotype has at least ten counts. The J gene is TRBJ2-2, the V gene TRBV20-1, with a tentative D call TRBD1 (6 bases). V dropped 1 base and J dropped 6 bases, with 12 bases sitting between them. Germline assignment: CDR1 DFQATT and CDR2 SNEGSKA (reference sequence). The CDR3 covers 14 residues. The CDR3 coding sequence is TGCAGTGCTAGAGCCGACAGGAGAGCCGGGGAGCTGTTTTTT. It is translated as CSARADRRAGELFF.

This clonotype appeared many times. This chain uses TRBV4-3 with TRBJ2-5; D is perhaps TRBD2 (7 bases). This CDR3 comprises 14 residues. V lost 0 bases and J 6 bases, leaving 11 bases between the germline ends. The germline V gene encodes CDR1 LGHNA and CDR2 YSLEER. The CDR3 is CASSQDGRGQTQYF. The CDR3 DNA sequence: TGCGCCAGCAGCCAAGATGGGCGGGGGCAGACCCAGTACTTC.

This clonotype was picked up many times. V is TRBV7-2 and J is TRBJ1-1; 7 positions agree with TRBD1. The ends lost 5 bases at V and 10 bases at J; junction bases unmatched: 13. The CDR3 extends over 14 amino acids. Germline CDR1 is SGHTA and CDR2 is FQGNSA. The CDR3 is CASSPQGPVGGAFF. CDR3 nucleotide sequence: TGTGCCAGCAGCCCACAGGGGCCGGTGGGTGGAGCTTTCTTT.

This clonotype has ten or more counts. This sequence joins TRBV7-2 and TRBJ2-1; D gene uncertain. Trimming took 5 bases from V and 12 from J, leaving 17 bases between them. Germline lookup yields CDR1 SGHTA and CDR2 FQGNSA. This CDR3 region has 13 residues. CDR3 DNA: TGTGCCAGCAGCCCTCTCAATGGAGTCGGGCAGTTCTTC. It specifies CASSPLNGVGQFF.

Ten or more counts support this clonotype. This chain joins TRBV6-5 and TRBJ2-1; 8 nucleotides line up with TRBD2. J gave up 2 bases and V 4 bases, and 1 base lay outside the gene matches. CDR3 size: 14 residues. Per the germline V gene, CDR1 is MNHEY and CDR2 is SVGAGI. The DNA for the CDR3 is TGTGCCAGCAGTTCGACTAGCGCCTACAATGAGCAGTTCTTC. Translation: CASSSTSAYNEQFF.

This clonotype was seen a handful of times. V usage is TRBV5-4 and J usage is TRBJ2-5; unclear D gene. The CDR3 runs to 13 residues. V was cut by 1 base and J by 5 bases, with 9 bases left in between. The germline gives CDR1 SGHNT, CDR2 YYREEE (reference sequence). CDR3 region: CASSLLRHETQYF. CDR3 sequence (DNA): TGTGCCAGCAGCTTGTTGCGGCATGAGACCCAGTACTTC.

This clonotype has a count of ten or more. The V call is TRBV15, the J call TRBJ2-2, with a tentative D call TRBD1 (6 bases). The CDR3 is 15 residues long. V lost 3 bases and J 4 bases, leaving 12 bases between the germline ends. CDR1 is LNHNV, CDR2 YYDKDF, per germline (reference sequence). CDR3 DNA: TGTGCCACCAGCAGGGGGGCCGTGAGCACCGGGGAGCTGTTTTTT. Amino acid sequence: CATSRGAVSTGELFF.

The sample holds many counts of this clonotype. The V gene is TRBV25-1, the J gene TRBJ1-6; TRBD1 matches at 7 bases. From germline, CDR1 is MGHDK and CDR2 SYGVNS. Trimming took 2 bases from V and 9 from J; bases not matched to a gene: 7. This CDR3 contains 15 residues. DNA for the CDR3: TGTGCCAGCAGTGAAGCGGGACAGCCAAGTTCACCCCTCCACTTT. Translating gives CASSEAGQPSSPLHF.

Many counts were recorded for this clonotype. This chain uses TRBV6-1 with TRBJ2-5, with D possibly being TRBD1 (6 bases). The germline V gene has CDR1 MNHNS and CDR2 SASEGT. V gave up 7 bases and J gave up 1 base, with 13 bases separating them. This CDR3 has 14 residues. For the CDR3, the DNA is TGTGCCAGCAATAATGGACAGCCCCAAGAGACCCAGTACTTC. Encoded protein: CASNNGQPQETQYF.

At least ten counts were recorded for this clonotype. The V call is TRBV12-3 or TRBV12-4, the J call TRBJ2-3, with D hard to call. The CDR3 has 12 residues. Trimming pared 5 bases from V and 3 bases from J, leaving 6 bases between. CDR3 in amino acids: CASSGSTDTQYF. CDR3 in DNA: TGTGCCAGCAGTGGGTCGACAGATACGCAGTATTTT.

This clonotype was seen ten or more times. This chain joins TRBV20-1 and TRBJ1-3; no clear D. This CDR3 spans 13 amino acids. Germline values: CDR1 DFQATT, CDR2 SNEGSKA (reference sequence). V lost 2 bases and J lost 3, with 8 bases in between. CDR3 in amino acids: CSARLNGGNTIYF. CDR3 in DNA: TGCAGTGCTAGACTTAACGGTGGAAACACCATATATTTT.

This clonotype was picked up many times. The chain is built from TRBV29-1 and TRBJ1-1; 11 nucleotides match TRBD1. This CDR3 has 16 amino acids. With 4 bases clipped from V and 4 bases from J, the junction kept 11 bases outside the gene matches. Germline V lookup: CDR1 SQVTM, CDR2 ANQGSEA. As DNA, the CDR3 is TGCAGCGTTGTGTTATGGACAGGGGGCATGACCACTGAAGCTTTCTTT. As protein: CSVVLWTGGMTTEAFF.

This clonotype was seen only once. A read error may be the cause here, since a much bigger clone is one base away. CDR3 sequence (DNA): TGTGCCAGAAGCCTCCGGGACGTTGGGGCCAACGTCCTGACTTTC. Translating gives CARSLRDVGANVLTF. V usage is TRBV5-6 and J usage is TRBJ2-6; D possibly uses TRBD1 or TRBD2 (5 bases each). Trimming shortened V by 8 bases and J by 3 bases, and 15 bases separated the two germline ends. In germline, CDR1 is SGHDT, CDR2 YYEEEE. The CDR3 consists of 15 residues.

In this sample, this clonotype turned up many times. The rearrangement uses TRBV7-2 and TRBJ1-3; D unclear. Trimming cost V 2 bases and J 8 bases, with 16 bases left between them. Germline V gives CDR1 SGHTA, CDR2 FQGNSA. This CDR3 is built from 15 residues. CDR3 protein: CASSLFLGVVDTIYF. CDR3 coding DNA: TGTGCCAGCAGCTTATTCCTTGGGGTGGTGGACACCATATATTTT.

This clonotype was found a few times. The chain uses TRBV5-1 and TRBJ1-2; no firm D call. Germline CDR1 SGHRS, CDR2 YFSETQ. The CDR3 loop spans 13 amino acids. V lost 5 bases and J 3 bases, leaving 11 bases between the germline ends. For the CDR3, the DNA is TGCGCCAGCAGTCCTAGTTCGGACTATGGCTACACCTTC. Its translation is CASSPSSDYGYTF.

This clonotype was seen ten or more times. The chain links TRBV6-2 or TRBV6-3 to TRBJ2-3; D is perhaps TRBD1 (6 bases). Germline CDR1 reads MNHEY; CDR2 reads SVGEGT. The ends were cut back, 2 bases at V and 2 bases at J, with 11 bases in the middle. There are 15 residues in the CDR3. In nucleotides, the CDR3 is TGTGCCAGCAGTTACAACCGGGACAACACAGATACGCAGTATTTT. Its protein is CASSYNRDNTDTQYF.

The table lists this clonotype with many counts. V and J are TRBV5-6 and TRBJ1-1, with 9 positions matching TRBD1. The V gene's germline CDR1 is SGHDT and CDR2 YYEEEE. V shed 3 bases, J shed 0 bases, and the junction held 3 bases outside the gene matches. The CDR3 is 15 residues long. The CDR3 loop reads CASSYGTGLNTEAFF. The CDR3 nucleotides are TGTGCCAGCAGCTACGGGACAGGGCTGAACACTGAAGCTTTCTTT.

Many counts were recorded for this clonotype. CDR3 coding DNA: TGTGCCAGCAGCTCCTCGGACATATCCTATGGCTACACCTTC. Its translation is CASSSSDISYGYTF. The V call is TRBV7-6, the J call TRBJ1-2; TRBD1 is a possible D gene (5 bases). CDR3 size: 14 residues. The V and J ends lost 4 bases and 4 bases respectively, with 13 bases between them. The germline CDR1 and CDR2 sequences are SGHVS and FNYEAQ.

This clonotype has a handful of counts. This chain connects TRBV5-1 to TRBJ1-6; 9 bases agree with TRBD1. The germline CDR1 and CDR2 sequences are SGHRS and YFSETQ. Unmatched junction bases numbered 14, after V lost 6 bases and J lost 10 bases. CDR3 length equals 16 residues. The CDR3 region has the DNA TGCGCCAGCACTTCCGGGACAGGGAGTTTCAGATCACCCCTCCACTTT. Amino acids: CASTSGTGSFRSPLHF.

Regarding this clonotype: One junction end disagrees with the germline gene, perhaps due to a read error. This chain links TRBV20-1 with TRBJ2-3; 13 bases match TRBD2. The CDR3 has 17 amino acids. Germline CDR1 DFQATT, CDR2 SNEGSKA (reference sequence). The CDR3 region has the DNA TGCTGTGCCGCGGGACTAGCGGGGCTACCTCGCACAGATACGCAGTATTTT. Amino acids: CCAAGLAGLPRTDTQYF.

This clonotype was observed many times. The V call is TRBV3-1, the J call TRBJ2-1; no reliable D call. This CDR3 has 11 residues. The V gene's germline CDR1 is LGHDT and CDR2 YNNKEL (reference sequence). V dropped 1 base and J dropped 14 bases, with 9 bases sitting between them. The CDR3 is CASSQGQVEFF. CDR3 sequence (DNA): TGTGCCAGCAGCCAAGGGCAAGTGGAGTTCTTC.

The sample holds many counts of this clonotype. The V and J genes are TRBV5-1 and TRBJ2-7; TRBD2 might be the D (6 bases). With 4 bases removed from V and 2 bases from J, the gap between germline ends came to 16 bases. Germline CDR1 SGHRS, CDR2 YFSETQ. The CDR3 runs to 15 residues. The CDR3 nucleotides read TGCGCCAGCAGCAGTACGGGACTCCTACCCTACGAGCAGTACTTC. This sequence encodes CASSSTGLLPYEQYF. The whole variable domain, filled in from reference TRBV5-1 and TRBJ2-7, reads KAGVTQTPRYLIKTRGQQVTLSCSPISGHRSVSWYQQTPGQGLQFLFEYFSETQRNKGNFPGRFSGRQFSNSRSEMNVSTLELGDSALYLCASSSTGLLPYEQYFGPGTRLTVT.